One TCR beta chain is described in this entry. No antigen is known for it. This sample is drawn from a study of CD8 T cells in ankylosing spondylitis. Study results and limitations: A TCR beta motif of 7 to 9 highly homologous variants seemed to mark ankylosing spondylitis blood.

This CDR3 has 17 amino acids. In germline, CDR1 is LGHDT, CDR2 YNNKEL (reference sequence). V was pared by 2 bases and J by 4 bases, with 15 bases between. From the 5' RACE reads, TCRdb called clonotypes with MiXCR, one entry per CDR3 protein. The table lists over 200,000 distinct CDR3 sequences, around 20% of them singletons. The rearrangement joins TRBV3-1 to TRBJ2-6; possible D gene TRBD1, 5 bases. The sample comprised blood, either unsorted or a sorted T cell fraction (not recorded which). The receptor's source is a male donor with ankylosing spondylitis. CDR3 bases: TGTGCCAGCAGCCAACCGCAGGGTCTCTTGGGGGCCAACGTCCTGACTTTC. It codes for CASSQPQGLLGANVLTF.